This TCR beta chain was observed in a study of Graves' ophthalmopathy and Graves' hyperthyroidism. Germline lookup yields CDR1 MNHNS and CDR2 SASEGT. V was cut by 0 bases and J by 8 bases, with 13 bases left in between. The CDR3 loop spans 14 amino acids. Many counts were recorded for this clonotype. The authors amplified TCR beta CDR3 regions, and they did so from RNA transcripts for repertoire sequencing. An opening RT-PCR round employed HTBI primers and preceded a second-round multiplex PCR. A single record per CDR3 protein comes from TCRdb applying MiXCR to the multiplex PCR reads. The sample records hundreds of thousands of distinct CDR3 sequences, more than 20% being singletons.

The sequenced sample was peripheral blood. The origin of this receptor is a woman aged 18-35 years with stable Graves' hyperthyroidism. V and J are TRBV6-1 and TRBJ1-2; TRBD1 is a possible D gene (5 bases). CDR3 sequence reads: CASSEAQGTGGYTF. The CDR3 nucleotides read TGTGCCAGCAGTGAAGCGCAAGGGACTGGGGGCTACACCTTC.